The sequence of this TCR beta chain was determined in a study of shared clonotypes between healthy human individuals. V was clipped by 4 bases and J by 0 bases; unmatched bases: 4. Germline CDR1 reads SGHRS; CDR2 reads YFSETQ. There are 15 residues in the CDR3. This clone showed up just once. Its antigen is not known. At the DNA level, this CDR3 is encoded by other sequences in the same sample as well. Here immunoSEQ multiplex PCR was the method, and the copy in TCRdb shows in-frame clones only, minus some. This table holds roughly 760,000 clones, about 74% found once. General study points: Unshared clonotypes carried lower generation probabilities than those common to all four donors.

The chain carries TRBV5-1 and TRBJ2-1; 7 bases align to TRBD2. The TCR originated in a woman in her thirties in good health. Sequenced: memory CD4+ T cells sorted from blood. Indicated subset: CD45RA-negative fraction. In DNA, the CDR3 is TGCGCCAGCAGCCTCTCTAGCGGCTCCTACAATGAGCAGTTCTTC. It codes for CASSLSSGSYNEQFF. The entire variable domain, with the rest obtained from reference TRBV5-1 and TRBJ2-1, is as follows: KAGVTQTPRYLIKTRGQQVTLSCSPISGHRSVSWYQQTPGQGLQFLFEYFSETQRNKGNFPGRFSGRQFSNSRSEMNVSTLELGDSALYLCASSLSSGSYNEQFFGPGTRLTVL.